Following are 26 T cell receptor beta chains from one sample sequenced in a study of blood T cell repertoires in COVID-19. Measured with immunoSEQ multiplex PCR; TCRdb has only the in-frame clones, and not every one. The data show around 72,000 clones, with roughly 87% seen just once and less than 7% held by the top ten. The sequencing sample was made of peripheral blood. These receptors were obtained from a woman in her 50s with acute or convalescent COVID-19.

V usage is TRBV25-1 and J usage is TRBJ2-7; 9 bases agree with TRBD1. This CDR3 comprises 13 residues. V dropped 7 bases and J dropped 5; count of bases not matched to a gene: 6. Germline values: CDR1 MGHDK, CDR2 SYGVNS. In DNA, the CDR3 is TGTGCCAGCATCAGGACAGGGGCGGACGAGCAGTACTTC. Translation: CASIRTGADEQYF.

The chain uses TRBV6-5 and TRBJ2-3; tentative D call: TRBD2 (6 bases). Germline CDR1 is MNHEY and CDR2 is SVGAGI. The CDR3 is 14 amino acids. V gave up 8 bases and J gave up 3 bases, with 15 bases separating them. In nucleotides, the CDR3 is TGTGCCAGCTTGGGGTCTAGCGTGACAGATACGCAGTATTTT. Encoded protein: CASLGSSVTDTQYF.

The chain has TRBV29-1 and TRBJ2-1; 11 bases are a match to TRBD2. This CDR3 comprises 13 residues. Germline trimming cut 3 bases from V and 7 bases from J; bases unmatched to any gene: 2. Germline V gene lookup returns CDR1 SQVTM and CDR2 ANQGSEA. CDR3: CSVEGLAANEQFF. DNA of the CDR3: TGCAGCGTTGAGGGACTAGCGGCTAATGAGCAGTTCTTC.

The CDR3 bases are TGTGCCAGCAGCTTAGGCTGGTCCGACAGCCCCGGGGAGCTGTTTTTT. This translates into CASSLGWSDSPGELFF. The gene calls are TRBV7-9 and TRBJ2-2; perhaps TRBD1 as D (5 bases). V was clipped by 1 base and J by 6 bases, with 15 bases between them. CDR1 SEHNR and CDR2 FQNEAQ come from the germline V gene (reference sequence). This CDR3 is built from 16 residues.

The genes are TRBV19 and TRBJ1-1; 9 bases are a match to TRBD1. V lost 9 bases, J lost 3 bases, and 14 bases stayed unmatched. Germline values: CDR1 LNHDA, CDR2 SQIVND (reference sequence). The CDR3 consists of 16 residues. The CDR3 DNA follows: TGTGCCAGCAGAGAGAGGCACAGGGGGCTGGACACTGAAGCTTTCTTT. It translates to CASRERHRGLDTEAFF. Filled out from reference TRBV19 and TRBJ1-1, the complete variable domain reads DGGITQSPKYLFRKEGQNVTLSCEQNLNHDAMYWYRQDPGQGLRLIYYSQIVNDFQKGDIAEGYSVSREKKESFPLTVTSAQKNPTAFYLCASRERHRGLDTEAFFGQGTRLTVV.

V and J are TRBV14 and TRBJ2-3; 8 bases are shared with TRBD1. CDR3 length: 14 residues. The V gene's germline CDR1 is SGHDN and CDR2 FVKESK. The V and J ends lost 0 bases and 4 bases, in that order; junction bases with no gene match: 0. CDR3 sequence: CASSQDRGPDTQYF. DNA for the CDR3: TGTGCCAGCAGCCAAGACAGGGGGCCAGATACGCAGTATTTT.

The sample holds a few counts of this clone. The V call is TRBV27, the J call TRBJ1-2, with no clear D. Trimming stripped 2 bases from V and 8 bases from J, with 15 bases between. Germline V gene sequence: CDR1 MNHEY, CDR2 SMNVEV (reference sequence). The CDR3 has 14 residues. The CDR3 DNA reads as TGTGCCAGCAGTTTAATGGGCTCCAAATCGGGCTACACCTTC. Its translation: CASSLMGSKSGYTF.

The chain couples TRBV18 to TRBJ1-6, with 9 positions matching TRBD1. The CDR3 length is 15 residues. In germline, CDR1 is KGHSH, CDR2 LQKENI. The V and J ends lost 3 bases and 5 bases, in that order; junction bases with no gene match: 2. CDR3 in amino acids: CASSPGTGNNSPLHF. CDR3 DNA sequence: TGTGCCAGCTCACCCGGGACAGGGAATAATTCACCCCTCCACTTT.

This chain joins TRBV5-5 and TRBJ2-1, with TRBD2 matching over 9 bases. The germline V gene encodes CDR1 SGHKS and CDR2 YYEKEE (reference sequence). V dropped 0 bases and J dropped 7; count of bases not matched to a gene: 8. The CDR3 is 16 amino acids. The CDR3 nucleotides read TGTGCCAGCAGCTTGGAGAGTCTAGCGGGATATAATGAGCAGTTCTTC. Encoded protein: CASSLESLAGYNEQFF.

The rearrangement uses TRBV7-2 and TRBJ1-2; D gene ambiguous. Germline V gene data show CDR1 as SGHTA and CDR2 as FQGNSA. The CDR3 runs to 12 residues. V was cut by 1 base and J by 9 bases, with 9 bases left in between. In DNA form, the CDR3 reads TGTGCCAGCAGCTTAGATGCCAGGAGCTACACCTTC. Translation: CASSLDARSYTF. The whole variable domain, remainder taken from reference TRBV7-2 and TRBJ1-2, is GAGVSQSPSNKVTEKGKDVELRCDPISGHTALYWYRQSLGQGLEFLIYFQGNSAPDKSGLPSDRFSAERTGGSVSTLTIQRTQQEDSAVYLCASSLDARSYTFGSGTRLTVV.

V is TRBV6-1 and J is TRBJ2-5, with 7 bases aligning to TRBD1. Germline CDR1 MNHNS, CDR2 SASEGT. V shed 4 bases, J shed 3 bases, and the junction held 11 bases outside the gene matches. The CDR3 has 16 residues. The CDR3 nucleotides are TGTGCCAGCAGTGGTTTGGCCAGGGGGAGCGAAGAGACCCAGTACTTC. Amino acid sequence: CASSGLARGSEETQYF.

This chain uses TRBV18 with TRBJ1-5; tentatively, D is TRBD1 (6 bases). The CDR3 has 17 residues. V lost 2 bases, J lost 4 bases, and 18 bases lay in between. Germline CDR1 KGHSH, CDR2 LQKENI. The CDR3 region has the DNA TGTGCCAGCTCACCAAATTTCCTGGGACAAGTAAATCAGCCCCAGCATTTT. Its translation: CASSPNFLGQVNQPQHF. Supplemented by reference TRBV18 and TRBJ1-5, the full variable domain reads NAGVMQNPRHLVRRRGQEARLRCSPMKGHSHVYWYRQLPEEGLKFMVYLQKENIIDESGMPKERFSAEFPKEGPSILRIQQVVRGDSAAYFCASSPNFLGQVNQPQHFGDGTRLSIL.

Only one count was recorded for this clone. The chain uses TRBV5-4 and TRBJ1-2, with 8 bases matching TRBD1. V was pared by 4 bases and J by 4 bases, with 9 bases of the junction left unmatched. CDR1 is SGHNT and CDR2 is YYREEE in the germline V gene (reference sequence). This CDR3 region has 15 residues. The CDR3 here is CASSQKDRAFYGYTF. CDR3 coding DNA: TGTGCCAGCAGCCAGAAGGACAGGGCGTTCTATGGCTACACCTTC.

The CDR3 spells CASSITGTSTDTQYF. CDR3 DNA sequence: TGTGCCAGTAGTATTACCGGGACTAGCACAGATACGCAGTATTTT. V is TRBV19 and J is TRBJ2-3; D may be TRBD2 (6 bases). The CDR3 length is 15 residues. The germline V gene encodes CDR1 LNHDA and CDR2 SQIVND (reference sequence). V was pared by 3 bases and J by 0 bases, with 10 bases between.

The chain carries TRBV7-8 and TRBJ1-1; weak D call: TRBD1 (5 bases). The germline gives CDR1 SGHVS, CDR2 FQNEAQ. The V and J ends lost 2 bases and 1 base respectively, with 17 bases between them. The CDR3 runs 17 residues. CDR3 sequence reads: CASSLNPPTVPNTEAFF. For the CDR3, the DNA is TGTGCCAGCAGCTTAAACCCCCCGACAGTTCCGAACACTGAAGCTTTCTTT.

This clone has a single count. V usage is TRBV4-1 and J usage is TRBJ1-2; D unclear. The V end was cut by 1 base, the J end by 0 bases, with 9 bases between. The CDR3 totals 15 residues. Per germline, CDR1 MGHRA and CDR2 YSYEKL. The CDR3 nucleotides are TGCGCCAGCAGCCAAGTCGCACAGCCTAACTATGGCTACACCTTC. Protein product: CASSQVAQPNYGYTF.

This sequence joins TRBV5-1 and TRBJ1-1; D may be TRBD1 (5 bases). The CDR3 consists of 17 residues. The V and J ends lost 0 bases and 7 bases respectively, with 22 bases between them. The germline V gene encodes CDR1 SGHRS and CDR2 YFSETQ. CDR3 loop: CASSLAFAGERKDEAFF. CDR3 DNA: TGCGCCAGCAGCTTGGCATTTGCGGGGGAAAGGAAAGATGAAGCTTTCTTT.

The genes are TRBV3-1 (or the pseudogene TRBV3-2) and TRBJ1-3, with D unclear. Germline CDR1 reads LGHDT; CDR2 reads YNNKEL (reference sequence). Trimming cost V 5 bases and J 0 bases, with 11 bases left between them. The CDR3 spans 15 residues. CDR3 DNA sequence: TGTGCCAGCAGCTACGACTCCCGCTCTGGAAACACCATATATTTT. It yields the protein CASSYDSRSGNTIYF.

J is TRBJ2-1 and V is TRBV4-1, with a tentative D call TRBD1 (5 bases). V was cut by 4 bases and J by 8 bases, with 12 bases left in between. The CDR3 contains 13 residues. CDR1 is MGHRA and CDR2 is YSYEKL in the germline V gene. In DNA, the CDR3 is TGCGCCAGCAGCCGCCCAGGGTCAGATGAGCAGTTCTTC. This translates into CASSRPGSDEQFF.

The J gene is TRBJ1-2, the V gene TRBV3-1 (or the pseudogene TRBV3-2); 7 bases align to TRBD1. The CDR3 is 13 residues long. From germline, CDR1 is LGHDT and CDR2 YNNKEL (reference sequence). With 6 bases clipped from V and 8 bases from J, the junction kept 9 bases outside the gene matches. CDR3 residues: CASRQRQGTGYTF. The CDR3 region has the DNA TGTGCCAGCAGACAAAGACAGGGAACGGGCTACACCTTC.

This clone was counted only a few times. The V call is TRBV6-5, the J call TRBJ1-3, with no clear D. Trimming removed 2 bases at V and 3 bases at J, with 5 bases between. This CDR3 is 13 amino acids long. Germline V gene sequence: CDR1 MNHEY, CDR2 SVGAGI. As DNA, the CDR3 is TGTGCCAGCAGTTACGCGCTTGGAAACACCATATATTTT. Its translation is CASSYALGNTIYF.

The CDR3 nucleotides are TGTGCCAGCAGCCACCACGGGACTAGCGAATACAATGAGCAGTTCTTC. It yields the protein CASSHHGTSEYNEQFF. The rearrangement links TRBV4-2 to TRBJ2-1; 10 bases are a match to TRBD2. This CDR3 spans 16 amino acids. Per the germline V gene, CDR1 is LGHNA and CDR2 is YNFKEQ. V was clipped by 3 bases and J by 4 bases; unmatched bases: 6.

The V gene is TRBV18, the J gene TRBJ1-4, with TRBD1 as a possible D gene (6 bases). The length of the CDR3 is 14 residues. Per the germline V gene, CDR1 is KGHSH and CDR2 is LQKENI. With 4 bases removed from V and 8 bases from J, the gap between germline ends came to 14 bases. CDR3 coding DNA: TGTGCCAGCTCACAGCAGGGGCGTCCCGAAAAACTGTTTTTT. The encoded protein is CASSQQGRPEKLFF.

The chain carries TRBV5-1 and TRBJ2-1, with 10 bases fitting TRBD1. V trimming: 5 bases; J trimming: 2 bases; junction bases outside the gene matches: 4. This CDR3 is 15 amino acids long. Germline V gene data show CDR1 as SGHRS and CDR2 as YFSETQ. The CDR3 here is CASRPDRGPYNEQFF. CDR3 DNA sequence: TGCGCCAGCAGACCCGACAGGGGGCCCTACAATGAGCAGTTCTTC.

The V call is TRBV6-2 or TRBV6-3, the J call TRBJ1-1, with D unresolved. The CDR3 has 13 residues. From germline, CDR1 is MNHEY and CDR2 SVGEGT. V was cut by 6 bases and J by 7 bases, with 15 bases left in between. The CDR3 protein is CASSRSTAVEAFF. The CDR3 DNA follows: TGTGCCAGCAGCCGATCAACAGCGGTTGAAGCTTTCTTT.

The chain has TRBV10-2 and TRBJ2-2; D possibly corresponds to TRBD2 (5 bases). CDR1 and CDR2 from the germline V gene are WSHSY and SAAADI. V was cut by 1 base and J by 1 base, with 10 bases left in between. This CDR3 has 16 residues. CDR3 sequence: CASSEFGVGNTGELFF. The CDR3 DNA reads as TGCGCCAGCAGTGAGTTCGGGGTTGGGAACACCGGGGAGCTGTTTTTT.